What follows are 30 T cell receptor beta chains derived from one specimen sequenced in a study of Graves' ophthalmopathy and Graves' hyperthyroidism. RNA transcripts provided the template for amplifying TCR beta CDR3 regions. The first-round RT-PCR employed HTBI primers together with the Qiagen OneStep RT-PCR kit. A multiplex PCR was then performed as the second round. TCRdb fed the multiplex PCR reads into MiXCR, producing one record per CDR3 protein. Of roughly 610,000 distinct CDR3 sequences listed, 22% are singletons. Sequenced sample: peripheral blood. These receptors came from a young woman with stable Graves' hyperthyroidism. Some clones in this sample may be carry-over from other donors' samples.

This clonotype came up many times. This chain links TRBV7-8 with TRBJ2-5; 11 bases map to TRBD2. This CDR3 contains 21 residues. Trimming at V came to 5 bases and at J to 5 bases, leaving 25 bases not matched to a gene. The germline V gene has CDR1 SGHVS and CDR2 FQNEAQ. CDR3 in amino acids: CASSPKREGGTSGVFRETQYF. The CDR3 region has the DNA TGTGCCAGCAGCCCCAAGCGCGAGGGTGGGACTAGCGGAGTGTTTAGGGAGACCCAGTACTTC.

The V gene is TRBV19, the J gene TRBJ1-1; TRBD1 matches 7 bases. CDR3 length equals 12 residues. V was pared by 6 bases and J by 6 bases, with 4 bases of the junction left unmatched. The germline V gene has CDR1 LNHDA and CDR2 SQIVND (reference sequence). The CDR3 reads CASRLGTAEAFF. CDR3 nucleotides: TGTGCCAGTAGGCTGGGGACAGCTGAAGCTTTCTTT.

Only a few counts were recorded for this clonotype. The CDR3: CASSLAPAVYEQYF. For the CDR3, the DNA is TGCGCCAGCAGCTTGGCCCCGGCAGTCTACGAGCAGTACTTC. This chain links TRBV5-1 with TRBJ2-7; D is unresolved. Germline CDR1 is SGHRS and CDR2 is YFSETQ. V shed 0 bases and J shed 3 bases, with 10 bases lying between them. The CDR3 has 14 residues.

About this clonotype itself: Since no conserved phenylalanine or tryptophan closes the CDR3, a read error is the likely cause. CDR3 coding DNA: TGTGCCAGCTGCAGCCGCGGGGACACTGAAGCTTTCGTT. Translating it yields CASCSRGDTEAFV. The chain carries TRBV3-1 and TRBJ1-1; D not resolved. The CDR3 is 13 amino acids. V was clipped by 8 bases and J by 3 bases, with 13 bases between them. Germline assignment: CDR1 LGHDT and CDR2 YNNKEL (reference sequence).

This clonotype was seen ten or more times. This chain links TRBV29-1 with TRBJ1-5, with D hard to call. Germline V gene sequence: CDR1 SQVTM, CDR2 ANQGSEA. This CDR3 contains 13 residues. Trimming cost V 6 bases and J 3 bases, with 12 bases left between them. The CDR3 nucleotides are TGCAGCGTCGCCGAGGGCTCCAATCAGCCCCAGCATTTT. This codes for CSVAEGSNQPQHF.

This rearrangement joins TRBV12-3 or TRBV12-4 to TRBJ2-3; TRBD2 agrees at 7 bases. V lost 1 base, J lost 0 bases, and 4 bases stayed unmatched. CDR3 length equals 16 residues. CDR3 loop: CASSLEGGPSTDTQYF. The CDR3 region has the DNA TGTGCCAGCAGTTTAGAGGGAGGGCCTAGCACAGATACGCAGTATTTT.

This chain connects TRBV20-1 to TRBJ1-5; D possibly corresponds to TRBD1 (5 bases). Deletions cut 2 bases from V and 2 bases from J, with 19 bases between. CDR3 size: 17 residues. Germline V gives CDR1 DFQATT, CDR2 SNEGSKA (reference sequence). CDR3 nucleotides: TGCAGTGCTAGACTTCGGGGCTCTGTGGGTCGCAATCAGCCCCAGCATTTT. Its translation is CSARLRGSVGRNQPQHF.

This chain joins TRBV4-1 and TRBJ2-7; 8 nucleotides match TRBD1. Unmatched junction bases numbered 9, after V lost 2 bases and J lost 0 bases. CDR1 is MGHRA, CDR2 YSYEKL, per germline. This CDR3 has 17 residues. This CDR3 is CASSQYQGAGSSYEQYF. The CDR3, as DNA: TGCGCCAGCAGCCAATATCAGGGGGCAGGGAGCTCCTACGAGCAGTACTTC.

This clonotype was recorded many times. The chain couples TRBV29-1 to TRBJ1-1, with TRBD1 matching over 9 bases. V shed 6 bases and J 4 bases; nucleotides not matched to a gene: 9. This CDR3 has 14 residues. CDR1 and CDR2 (germline): SQVTM, ANQGSEA. DNA for the CDR3: TGCAGCGTGAAACAGGGGGCGCTGGGCACTGAAGCTTTCTTT. Translating it yields CSVKQGALGTEAFF.

This clonotype has only a few counts. This rearrangement joins TRBV12-3 or TRBV12-4 to TRBJ1-2; no clear D gene. V was clipped by 2 bases and J by 3 bases, with 13 bases between them. This CDR3 is built from 15 residues. CDR3 DNA sequence: TGTGCCAGCAGTTTAACGGCACTCGGAGACTATGGCTACACCTTC. Amino acids: CASSLTALGDYGYTF.

This chain uses TRBV10-3 with TRBJ1-1; D is unresolved. The CDR3 has 13 residues. Germline V lookup: CDR1 ENHRY, CDR2 SYGVKD. V lost 4 bases and J 1 base, leaving 7 bases between the germline ends. The CDR3 DNA reads TGTGCCATCAGTGGTTCTGGGAACACTGAAGCTTTCTTT. Its protein product is CAISGSGNTEAFF.

The rearrangement links TRBV6-1 to TRBJ2-7; 7 bases line up with TRBD2. The junction had 15 bases not matched to a gene; V was cut back by 4 bases and J by 6 bases. The CDR3 has 16 residues. Germline assignment: CDR1 MNHNS and CDR2 SASEGT. The chain's CDR3 is CASSAPSGAVPFEQYF. The CDR3, as DNA: TGTGCCAGCAGTGCCCCCAGCGGGGCCGTTCCCTTCGAGCAGTACTTC.

The sample holds a few counts of this clonotype. This clone may be a read error of a much larger clone one base away. The chain links TRBV27 to TRBJ1-1; a weak D match, TRBD1 (5 bases). Germline lookup yields CDR1 MNHEY and CDR2 SMNVEV (reference sequence). The CDR3 runs 16 residues. CDR3 sequence: CASSLYVGGSNTEACF. The CDR3 DNA reads as TGTGCCAGCAGTTTATACGTCGGGGGATCGAACACTGAAGCTTGCTTT.

The sample holds many counts of this clonotype. The V and J genes are TRBV7-9 and TRBJ1-1, with TRBD1 matching 8 bases. The germline V gene has CDR1 SEHNR and CDR2 FQNEAQ (reference sequence). This CDR3 is built from 15 residues. Trimming at V came to 2 bases and at J to 1 base, leaving 3 bases not matched to a gene. CDR3 amino acids: CASSLLGQENTEAFF. The CDR3 coding sequence is TGTGCCAGCAGCTTACTGGGACAGGAGAACACTGAAGCTTTCTTT.

Ten or more counts support this clonotype. The CDR3 protein is CASSLISTGSNSPLHF. The CDR3 region has the DNA TGTGCCAGCAGTCTGATCTCGACAGGGTCAAATTCACCCCTCCACTTT. The chain links TRBV6-1 to TRBJ1-6; the match to TRBD1 covers 7 bases. The ends lost 5 bases at V and 7 bases at J; junction bases unmatched: 11. Germline V gene data show CDR1 as MNHNS and CDR2 as SASEGT. The CDR3 is made up of 16 amino acids.

J is TRBJ1-2 and V is TRBV3-1; weak D call: TRBD1 (6 bases). The V gene lost 5 bases and the J gene lost 7 bases, with 20 bases spanning the gap. Germline V gene lookup returns CDR1 LGHDT and CDR2 YNNKEL (reference sequence). The CDR3 length is 15 residues. The CDR3 nucleotides are TGTGCCAGCAGCGAAGCGGGGGCAGGAGGTGCTGGCTACACCTTC. It translates to CASSEAGAGGAGYTF.

In its sample, this clonotype was seen many times. The chain is built from TRBV9 and TRBJ2-5; weak D call: TRBD1 (5 bases). This CDR3 contains 14 residues. V lost 2 bases and J 2 bases, leaving 10 bases between the germline ends. The germline V gene encodes CDR1 SGDLS and CDR2 YYNGEE. The DNA for the CDR3 is TGTGCCAGCAGCGTCTCATCAGGGCAAGAGACCCAGTACTTC. It encodes CASSVSSGQETQYF. The full variable domain, completed using reference TRBV9 and TRBJ2-5, is DSGVTQTPKHLITATGQRVTLRCSPRSGDLSVYWYQQSLDQGLQFLIQYYNGEERAKGNILERFSAQQFPDLHSELNLSSLELGDSALYFCASSVSSGQETQYFGPGTRLLVL.

This rearrangement joins TRBV6-2 or TRBV6-3 to TRBJ2-5; D possibly corresponds to TRBD2 (5 bases). V was pared by 2 bases and J by 7 bases, with 11 bases between. The CDR3 has 13 amino acids. In germline, CDR1 is MNHEY, CDR2 SVGEGT. The CDR3: CASSYDTAGTQYF. The CDR3 DNA follows: TGTGCCAGCAGTTACGATACGGCGGGGACCCAGTACTTC.

This clonotype has ten or more counts. The chain uses TRBV7-2 and TRBJ1-2; TRBD1 aligns across 8 bases. The CDR3 loop spans 14 amino acids. Germline CDR1 is SGHTA and CDR2 is FQGNSA. Trimming cost V 7 bases and J 2 bases; bases outside gene matches: 6. CDR3 amino acids: CASIPRTGNYGYTF. The CDR3 DNA follows: TGTGCCAGCATTCCCCGGACAGGGAACTATGGCTACACCTTC.

This rearrangement joins TRBV6-1 to TRBJ2-2; 8 nucleotides agree with TRBD2. The CDR3 length is 14 residues. The germline gives CDR1 MNHNS, CDR2 SASEGT. Trimming cost V 7 bases and J 4 bases; bases outside gene matches: 5. This chain's CDR3 is CASIRLAGTGELFF. DNA of the CDR3: TGTGCCAGCATTCGGCTAGCGGGCACCGGGGAGCTGTTTTTT.

This clonotype has a count of ten or more. This chain uses TRBV6-2 or TRBV6-3 with TRBJ2-7; the D gene is possibly TRBD2 (6 bases). The CDR3 loop spans 14 amino acids. Trimming took off 7 bases at V and 2 bases at J, with 15 bases between the two ends. Germline CDR1 and CDR2: MNHEY and SVGEGT. CDR3: CASKPGGPPYEQYF. The CDR3 DNA reads TGTGCCAGCAAACCCGGAGGGCCCCCCTACGAGCAGTACTTC.

This clonotype was counted many times. The chain joins TRBV5-1 to TRBJ1-5; TRBD1 matches at 7 bases. CDR1 and CDR2 (germline): SGHRS, YFSETQ. V lost 2 bases, J lost 0 bases, and 2 bases stayed unmatched. The CDR3 spans 15 residues. The CDR3 sequence is CASSFTGDSNQPQHF. The CDR3, as DNA: TGCGCCAGCAGCTTTACAGGGGATAGCAATCAGCCCCAGCATTTT.

This clonotype was observed a few times. The chain has TRBV27 and TRBJ1-5; D perhaps matches TRBD1 (5 bases). Trimming removed 5 bases at V and 0 bases at J, with 17 bases between. This CDR3 is built from 17 residues. Germline V gives CDR1 MNHEY, CDR2 SMNVEV (reference sequence). The chain's CDR3 is CASSTRGRLYSNQPQHF. The CDR3 nucleotides read TGTGCCAGCAGTACCCGGGGCAGACTTTATAGCAATCAGCCCCAGCATTTT.

The chain carries TRBV29-1 and TRBJ2-7; D may be TRBD2 (5 bases). V lost 0 bases and J 2 bases, leaving 20 bases between the germline ends. The CDR3 length is 17 residues. CDR1 and CDR2 (germline): SQVTM, ANQGSEA. The CDR3 loop is CSVEDGMWRTSAYEQYF. For the CDR3, the DNA is TGCAGCGTTGAAGATGGTATGTGGAGGACGTCAGCCTACGAGCAGTACTTC.

This clonotype was seen at least ten times. The rearrangement links TRBV20-1 to TRBJ1-2, with D unresolved. Deletions cut 3 bases from V and 0 bases from J, with 8 bases between. The CDR3 is 13 amino acids. Germline loops: CDR1 DFQATT, CDR2 SNEGSKA (reference sequence). This CDR3 is CSARVPSNYGYTF. The CDR3 DNA reads as TGCAGTGCTAGGGTCCCTTCTAACTATGGCTACACCTTC.

The chain recombines TRBV28 with TRBJ1-2; maybe TRBD1 (6 bases). This CDR3 contains 15 residues. Germline-derived CDR1 and CDR2 are MDHEN and SYDVKM. V lost 6 bases, J lost 0 bases, and 14 bases lay in between. CDR3 amino acids: CASRPEGQSNYGYTF. CDR3 bases: TGTGCCAGCAGACCCGAGGGACAATCTAACTATGGCTACACCTTC.

This clonotype was counted ten times or more. At one boundary the junction diverges from the germline segment, which might be a read error. J is TRBJ2-4 and V is TRBV6-2 or TRBV6-3, with a possible D match to TRBD2 (5 bases). The germline V gene encodes CDR1 MNHEY and CDR2 SVGEGT. The CDR3 has 16 amino acids. The CDR3 protein is CASSPAGFLAKNIKYF. Written as DNA, the CDR3 is TGTGCCAGCAGCCCAGCAGGCTTTCTAGCCAAAAACATTAAGTACTTC.

This clonotype was recorded many times. V gene TRBV6-5 combines with J gene TRBJ1-1; the D gene is possibly TRBD1 (6 bases). Germline assignment: CDR1 MNHEY and CDR2 SVGAGI. The CDR3 is made up of 14 amino acids. Trimming took 7 bases from V and 1 from J, leaving 13 bases between them. In nucleotides, the CDR3 is TGTGCCAGCACCGCCCCCAGGGGGAACACTGAAGCTTTCTTT. This encodes CASTAPRGNTEAFF.

About this clonotype: A much larger clone lies a single base off, so this may be a read error. V gene TRBV27 combines with J gene TRBJ2-7; 11 nucleotides agree with TRBD2. Germline CDR1 reads MNHEY; CDR2 reads SMNVEV (reference sequence). This CDR3 contains 16 residues. CDR3 sequence (DNA): TGTGCCAGCACCTCCTCCGGGACTAGCGGTCGCTACGAGCAGGACTTC. Protein product: CASTSSGTSGRYEQDF.

The chain combines TRBV18 with TRBJ2-7, with D perhaps assigned TRBD1 or TRBD2 (5 bases each). Germline CDR1 KGHSH, CDR2 LQKENI. The CDR3 has 12 residues. V was cut by 3 bases and J by 7 bases, with 10 bases left in between. This CDR3 is CASSPGAQEQYF. As DNA, the CDR3 is TGTGCCAGCTCACCCGGGGCTCAAGAGCAGTACTTC.